This entry features one T cell receptor (beta chain) sequence. The data were taken from a study of blood T cell repertoires in COVID-19. Study-level information: Nucleic acid was either cDNA or gDNA, and it came from T cells, B-cell-depleted T cells, or PBMCs.

Original handling: Quantification of nucleated cells was approximated via reference gene primer amplification. Here immunoSEQ multiplex PCR was the method, and the copy in TCRdb shows in-frame clones only, minus some. V, J and clone size derive from that table, while D and trimming were established from the DNA sequence. The table shows under 150,000 clones, with roughly 80% occurring only once. The CDR3 is 13 amino acids. CDR1 LNHDA and CDR2 SQIVND come from the germline V gene (reference sequence). V was cut by 5 bases and J by 1 base, with 8 bases left in between. The sequenced sample was peripheral blood. This chain uses TRBV19 with TRBJ1-1; D remains unclear. The sequence derives from a human donor in a cohort sampled during active COVID-19. This chain's CDR3 is CASSASPNTEAFF. CDR3 nucleotides: TGTGCCAGTAGTGCGAGCCCGAACACTGAAGCTTTCTTT. The variable domain in full, with the rest retrieved from reference TRBV19 and TRBJ1-1, is DGGITQSPKYLFRKEGQNVTLSCEQNLNHDAMYWYRQDPGQGLRLIYYSQIVNDFQKGDIAEGYSVSREKKESFPLTVTSAQKNPTAFYLCASSASPNTEAFFGQGTRLTVV.